This T cell receptor (beta chain) was sequenced in a study of OX40 agonist ivuxolimab in advanced cancers. This CDR3 contains 14 residues. The germline V gene has CDR1 MDHEN and CDR2 SYDVKM. Trimming took 3 bases from V and 6 from J, leaving 9 bases between them. TCRdb's table, derived via immunoSEQ multiplex PCR, lists solely in-frame clones and lacks some. The repertoire consists of under 20,000 clones, with roughly 74% occurring once and the leading ten covering 14% to 15%. This receptor was obtained from an adult with an advanced solid tumor such as melanoma, head and neck, liver or kidney cancer. V gene TRBV28 combines with J gene TRBJ1-6; D may be TRBD1 (5 bases). The specimen comprised CD4+ or CD8+ T cells sorted from blood, sampled in a trial of the OX40 agonist ivuxolimab. The CDR3 region is CASSLQGSNSPLHF. The CDR3 DNA sequence: TGTGCCAGCAGTTTGCAGGGAAGTAATTCACCCCTCCACTTT.